These 3 T cell receptor beta chains were sequenced from one sample in a study of lymphopenia after photon versus proton radiotherapy. The method was immunoSEQ multiplex PCR; TCRdb's version includes in-frame clones alone and lacks a portion of them. The sample has 160,000 or so clones; around 85% are singletons. This specimen was peripheral blood, taken from a patient treated with photon-based radiotherapy. The receptors stem from a man aged 45-65 years with gastric cancer.

V usage is TRBV15 and J usage is TRBJ1-2, with 9 bases identical to TRBD1. The CDR3 has 15 residues. The germline CDR1 and CDR2 sequences are LNHNV and YYDKDF (reference sequence). Losses at the gene ends were 0 bases for V and 5 bases for J; bases not matched to a gene: 4. The CDR3 sequence: CATSRDPGQGYGYTF. The CDR3 DNA is TGTGCCACCAGCAGAGACCCGGGACAGGGATATGGCTACACCTTC.

This clone was observed once. V and J are TRBV11-1 and TRBJ2-7, with 7 nucleotides matching TRBD1. This CDR3 contains 15 residues. V gave up 2 bases and J gave up 0 bases; unmatched junction bases: 4. Germline V gene lookup returns CDR1 SGHAT and CDR2 FQDESV (reference sequence). The DNA of the CDR3 is TGTGCCAGCAGCTTACGACAGGGTAGCTCCTACGAGCAGTACTTC. This sequence encodes CASSLRQGSSYEQYF.

The V gene is TRBV7-9, the J gene TRBJ2-3; 8 bases match TRBD2. This CDR3 is 16 amino acids long. The J segment lost 6 bases and the V segment lost 5 bases, leaving 13 bases of the junction unmatched. The germline V gene has CDR1 SEHNR and CDR2 FQNEAQ (reference sequence). The CDR3 coding sequence is TGTGCCAGCAGCCCTCGGAGCGGGAGTTCGTGGGATACGCAGTATTTT. Its translation is CASSPRSGSSWDTQYF.